This TCR beta chain emerged from a study of PD-L1 blockade in urothelial cancer (TCRdb year 2017). Some background on the complete study: All patients started therapy around 2014 and received atezolizumab 1,200 mg intravenously every 3 weeks. About 90% of the roughly 29 patients were identified as males with urothelial cancer of bladder origin, and a prior smoking history was reported by 18 of 29 patients. An ECOG performance status of 0 or 1 was recorded for the patients, and 0 to 3 prior chemotherapy regimens had been received by the patients. Blood samples were analyzed at 3 weeks after treatment start (second dose) and at 6 weeks after treatment start. Blood samples yielded a median of roughly 140,000 T cells and around 80,000 unique TCRs, with median clonality around 0.084. The study was an exploratory multi-omic analysis of somatic, immune and clinical correlates of response to PD-L1 blockade with atezolizumab in urothelial cancer. TCR sequencing covered pretreatment tumor samples and matched, serially collected peripheral blood taken before and after atezolizumab treatment. Durable clinical benefit was defined as progression-free survival longer than 6 months, and TCR features were also tested against progression-free and overall survival. In the same patients who had TCR sequencing, pretreatment tumors also underwent whole exome sequencing and RNA sequencing. Durable clinical benefit was achieved by nine patients but not by the remaining 20. Pretreatment blood TCR-seq was available for 27 to 30 patients, at least one posttreatment blood collection was obtained for 24 patients, and tumor TCR-seq was available for 24 patients. Summary of the overall study and its limitations: Patients with durable benefit showed greater expansion of tumor-associated TCR clones in peripheral blood 3 weeks after starting treatment (n = 22, p = 0.022). Improved progression-free and overall survival was associated with having pretreatment peripheral blood TCR clonality below the median. Because the sample size was small (n ≈ 30) and many of the analyses were exploratory, the results are meant to be hypothesis-generating.

CDR3 length: 16 amino acids, cysteine to phenylalanine. The sequence is cut down to CDR3 DNA, 48 bases in frame from base 1. V has 6 bases trimmed and J has 4 bases trimmed; junction bases matching no gene number 12. The germline V gene supplies CDR1 KGHSH and CDR2 LQKENI. Read against the paper, the sample's time point label means: pretreatment peripheral blood. The cohort included 25 to 30 patients with locally advanced or metastatic urothelial carcinoma who were treated at Memorial Sloan Kettering on a trial protocol. Peripheral blood mononuclear cells were collected pretreatment and during treatment, with between 1 and 8 total time points obtained per patient. The Qiagen DNeasy Blood extraction kit was used to purify genomic DNA from total PBMCs and from tumor samples. PBMCs were collected pretreatment and during treatment, and were isolated and stored as previously described. For this clone: Its antigen has not been determined. Nothing much larger sits one base from this clone, and base qualities are not available.

To estimate absolute template abundance from read counts, synthetic TCR analog templates were spiked into each PCR. Using the immunoSEQ assay, TCRbeta CDR3 regions were amplified from genomic DNA with bias-controlled V and J gene primers. Rearranged TCRbeta segments were sequenced at approximately 20X coverage. The authors processed their data as follows. Clustering was used to correct sequencing errors, and CDR3s were annotated against IMGT so that V, D and J genes could be assigned. Out-of-frame and stop-codon sequences were excluded, and only productive TCRbeta rearrangements were used in downstream analyses. Clonality was computed as one minus Shannon entropy normalized by the log of the number of unique productive sequences. Fisher's exact test with Benjamini-Hochberg correction, using a cutoff of adjusted p below 0.01, was how clones that differed between time points or between blood and tumor were identified. TCRdb's version of the immuneACCESS table is confined to in-frame rearrangements and falls short of the full clone set. An unresolved V gene accounts for under half of the shortfall where checked; the remainder is of unknown origin. For V, J and clone size, that table is used; D and trimming come from the DNA. For this sample there are about 81,000 clones; 70% to 90% appear just once. The ten top clones hold 6.5% to 8% of the sample.

The V gene is TRBV18 and the J gene is TRBJ1-2; TRBD1 matches 9 bases in the middle. This specimen was PBMCs, taken around atezolizumab (anti-PD-L1) treatment. The receptor comes from a man aged 35-49 years with urothelial cancer. The DNA reads TGTGCCAGCTCGAAAGAACAGGGGGCAGCGTCCTATGGCTACACCTTC. This yields the protein CASSKEQGAASYGYTF. The CDR3 plus the reference TRBV18 and TRBJ1-2 genes for the other parts give the full variable domain: NAGVMQNPRHLVRRRGQEARLRCSPMKGHSHVYWYRQLPEEGLKFMVYLQKENIIDESGMPKERFSAEFPKEGPSILRIQQVVRGDSAAYFCASSKEQGAASYGYTFGSGTRLTVV.